This TCR beta chain was documented in a study of blood T cell repertoires in COVID-19. The wider study: Acute-phase and convalescent COVID-19 samples originated in the United States, Italy and Spain. T cells, B-cell-depleted T cells, or PBMCs provided the cDNA or gDNA that served as material.

The germline V and J ends were trimmed by 1 base and 2 bases, with 7 bases remaining between them. This CDR3 comprises 15 residues. The germline gives CDR1 SGHNT, CDR2 YYREEE (reference sequence). Under the authors' procedure: Reference gene primer amplification gave nucleated cell count estimates. Repertoires were generated with immunoSEQ multiplex PCR, while TCRdb's copy carries only in-frame clones and drops some. V and J calls plus clone size are reproduced from that table; the DNA served to infer D and trimming. Of about 86,000 clones in the sample, roughly 84% were seen once. The source is an elderly woman with active or convalescent COVID-19. The chain has TRBV5-4 and TRBJ2-6; D is ambiguous. The sequenced material came from peripheral blood. The CDR3 region is CASSLQITGANVLTF. CDR3 nucleotides: TGTGCCAGCAGCTTGCAGATCACTGGGGCCAACGTCCTGACTTTC.